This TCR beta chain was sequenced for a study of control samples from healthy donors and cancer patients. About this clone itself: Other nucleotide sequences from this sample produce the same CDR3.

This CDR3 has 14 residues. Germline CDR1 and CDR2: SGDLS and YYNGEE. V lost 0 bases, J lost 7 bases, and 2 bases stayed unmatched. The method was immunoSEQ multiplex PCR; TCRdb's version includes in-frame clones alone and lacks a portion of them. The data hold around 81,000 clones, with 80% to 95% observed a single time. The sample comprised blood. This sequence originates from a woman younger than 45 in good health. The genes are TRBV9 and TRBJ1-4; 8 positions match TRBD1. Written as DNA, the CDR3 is TGTGCCAGCAGCGTAGCAGGGGGCGGTGAAAAACTGTTTTTT. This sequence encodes CASSVAGGGEKLFF. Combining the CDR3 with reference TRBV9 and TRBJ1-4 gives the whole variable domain DSGVTQTPKHLITATGQRVTLRCSPRSGDLSVYWYQQSLDQGLQFLIQYYNGEERAKGNILERFSAQQFPDLHSELNLSSLELGDSALYFCASSVAGGGEKLFFGSGTQLSVL.